A selection of T cell receptor beta chains follows, all from one sample in a study of cytomegalovirus exposure and HLA in healthy donors. Here immunoSEQ multiplex PCR was the method, and the copy in TCRdb shows in-frame clones only, minus some. Of about 150,000 clones detected, around four fifths appear once; the ten largest clones hold roughly 2.5%. Sequences were obtained from PBMCs. These receptor sequences come from a boy younger than 10 in good health and CMV-seronegative. The CDR3 runs from the conserved cysteine through the conserved F or W. A D gene is named only where the DNA matches it firmly. Clone size appears in some rows only: once, few, many, or a class for an expanded clone.

j_call v_call clone_size d_call cdr3_aa cdr3_nt
TRBJ2-3 TRBV5-4 . TRBD2 CASSSRTRSRTDTQYF TGTGCCAGCAGCTCCCGGACTAGGAGTCGGACAGATACGCAGTATTTT
TRBJ1-5 TRBV5-8 . . CASSLNSNQPQHF TGTGCCAGCAGCCTAAATAGCAATCAGCCCCAGCATTTT
TRBJ1-1 TRBV28 few TRBD1 CASIQQGAKAFF TGTGCCAGCATACAGCAGGGGGCGAAAGCTTTCTTT
TRBJ2-3 TRBV7-8 few . CAIVPLADYTDTQYF TGTGCCATCGTCCCTTTGGCGGACTACACAGATACGCAGTATTTT
TRBJ2-1 TRBV9 . . CASSEADRLSYNEQFF TGTGCCAGCAGCGAGGCAGACAGACTCTCCTACAATGAGCAGTTCTTC
TRBJ2-7 TRBV7-2 . . CASSLVVRQRLTYLSEQYF TGTGCCAGCAGCTTAGTCGTGCGGCAGCGGCTTACATACCTCTCCGAGCAGTACTTC
TRBJ2-3 TRBV25-1 once TRBD2 CASSDPSGSGRTDTQYF TGTGCCAGCAGTGACCCTAGCGGGAGTGGTCGCACAGATACGCAGTATTTT
TRBJ2-3 TRBV6-5 . TRBD2 CASSYLAGRTDTQYF TGTGCCAGCAGTTACCTAGCGGGGCGGACAGATACGCAGTATTTT
TRBJ1-6 TRBV7-3 once TRBD1 CASSSGQSNSPLHF TGTGCCAGCAGCTCGGGACAGAGTAATTCACCCCTCCACTTT
TRBJ1-5 TRBV28 . . CASSRVQMGAGKPQHF TGTGCCAGCAGTAGGGTGCAGATGGGGGCCGGGAAGCCCCAGCATTTT
TRBJ1-1 TRBV10-3 . TRBD1 CAISSTGTNTEAFF TGTGCCATCAGCTCGACAGGGACGAACACTGAAGCTTTCTTT
TRBJ1-3 TRBV9 few . CASSHPGDSGNTIYF TGTGCCAGCAGCCACCCGGGGGACTCTGGAAACACCATATATTTT
TRBJ2-7 TRBV15 . TRBD2 CATSNLRALAGLYEQYF TGTGCCACCAGCAACCTCCGAGCCCTAGCGGGACTCTACGAGCAGTACTTC
TRBJ2-7 TRBV4-3 . . CASSQDRSGLPYEQYF TGCGCCAGCAGCCAAGATCGTAGCGGCCTGCCCTACGAGCAGTACTTC
TRBJ1-1 TRBV7-9 . . CASSLREPGHQNTEAFF TGTGCCAGCAGCTTGAGGGAACCGGGACACCAGAACACTGAAGCTTTCTTT
TRBJ1-1 TRBV11-2 . . CASSLEVGAPNTEAFF TGTGCCAGCAGCTTAGAAGTGGGGGCACCGAACACTGAAGCTTTCTTT
TRBJ2-3 TRBV10-1 . TRBD2 CASGTGTSGTPQYF TGCGCCAGCGGCACCGGGACTAGCGGGACCCCGCAGTATTTT
TRBJ2-3 TRBV7-3 . TRBD2 CASSLTAGVGDTQYF TGTGCCAGCAGCTTAACTGCGGGGGTAGGAGATACGCAGTATTTT
TRBJ1-4 TRBV9 . . CASSVGRTTATNEKLFF TGTGCCAGCAGCGTAGGCCGAACTACCGCAACTAATGAAAAACTGTTTTTT
TRBJ1-4 TRBV28 . . CASSFSRWRPNEKLFF TGTGCCAGCAGTTTTTCTCGGTGGCGGCCTAATGAAAAACTGTTTTTT
TRBJ1-1 TRBV28 . TRBD1 CASSNHRGFTEAFF TGTGCCAGCAGCAACCACAGGGGATTCACTGAAGCTTTCTTT
TRBJ2-1 TRBV4-3 once . CASSIGQYASYNEQFF TGCGCCAGCAGTATTGGACAGTATGCCTCCTACAATGAGCAGTTCTTC
TRBJ1-2 TRBV9 . . CASSVHRTGINYGYTF TGTGCCAGCAGCGTTCACCGTACAGGGATTAACTATGGCTACACCTTC
TRBJ2-1 TRBV19 . TRBD1 CASNRDRGSYNEQFF TGTGCCAGTAATCGGGACAGGGGCTCCTACAATGAGCAGTTCTTC
TRBJ2-5 TRBV5-4 . TRBD1 CASSRNGGQGGKTQYF TGTGCCAGCAGCCGAAATGGGGGACAGGGTGGGAAGACCCAGTACTTC
TRBJ2-3 TRBV29-1 . TRBD2 CSVEGGGAASTQYF TGCAGCGTGGAGGGCGGGGGGGCGGCAAGTACGCAGTATTTT
TRBJ1-2 TRBV28 . . CASSLSAGPNYGYTF TGTGCCAGCAGTTTATCGGCAGGCCCTAACTATGGCTACACCTTC
TRBJ1-1 TRBV7-3 . . CASSSGHGNTEAFF TGTGCCAGCAGCTCGGGACACGGCAACACTGAAGCTTTCTTT
TRBJ1-6 TRBV5-4 . TRBD1 CASSYSGQPNSPLHF TGTGCCAGCAGCTACTCGGGACAGCCTAATTCACCCCTCCACTTT
TRBJ2-5 TRBV12-2 . . CASRPTRARGKEETQYF TGTGCAAGTCGCCCCACCCGGGCCAGGGGAAAGGAGGAGACCCAGTACTTC
TRBJ1-2 TRBV25-1 once TRBD1 CASNPTGTNYGYTF TGTGCCAGCAATCCGACAGGGACTAACTATGGCTACACCTTC
TRBJ2-7 TRBV5-1 . . CASNHRGRDFYEQYF TGCGCCAGCAACCATCGGGGACGGGACTTCTACGAGCAGTACTTC